The 10 T cell receptor beta chains reported below all come from one sample, sequenced in a study of early T cells in non-severe SARS-CoV-2 infection. TCRdb processed the 5' RACE reads anew with MiXCR; each CDR3 protein has one entry. Altogether about 98,000 distinct CDR3 sequences are present, 8% to 13% being singletons, with the ten largest covering approximately 5.3%. Sequenced material: whole blood. The receptors here all came from an adult who was a healthcare worker with PCR-confirmed SARS-CoV-2 infection or an uninfected control (not recorded which).

A remark on this clonotype: A read error is possible here, since a much larger clone lies one base away. The chain employs TRBV14 and TRBJ2-6, with D hard to call. Trimming pared 5 bases from V and 0 bases from J, leaving 17 bases between. From germline, CDR1 is SGHDN and CDR2 FVKESK. The length of the CDR3 is 18 residues. For the CDR3, the DNA is TGTGCCAGCAGCGAATTACCGAGAAGAAACTCTGGGGCCAACGTCCTGACTTTC. It codes for CASSELPRRNSGANVLTF.

The J gene is TRBJ1-5, the V gene TRBV10-3, with D possibly TRBD1 on 6 matching bases. Germline values: CDR1 ENHRY, CDR2 SYGVKD. Trimming removed 6 bases at V and 5 bases at J, with 14 bases between. The CDR3 consists of 14 residues. The DNA of the CDR3 is TGTGCCATCAGCGAGACAGGCCAGTATCAGCCCCAGCATTTT. This translates into CAISETGQYQPQHF.

This clonotype was seen repeatedly, ten times or more. V gene TRBV10-3 combines with J gene TRBJ2-7; TRBD2 agrees at 13 bases. CDR1 and CDR2 (germline): ENHRY, SYGVKD. This CDR3 is built from 15 residues. The trim removed 6 bases at V and 3 bases at J, leaving 5 bases unmatched. Here the CDR3 reads CAIRGGLAGNYEQYF. The CDR3 nucleotides are TGTGCCATCAGAGGGGGACTAGCGGGGAACTACGAGCAGTACTTC.

This clonotype was detected many times. The chain joins TRBV9 to TRBJ1-2; TRBD1 matches at 9 bases. The CDR3 consists of 16 residues. Germline CDR1 SGDLS, CDR2 YYNGEE. Trimming cost V 3 bases and J 2 bases; bases outside gene matches: 8. The CDR3 region has the DNA TGTGCCAGCAGCGGGCCCAGACAGGGGGAGAACTATGGCTACACCTTC. As protein: CASSGPRQGENYGYTF.

V gene TRBV20-1 combines with J gene TRBJ2-7, with D possibly matching TRBD2 (6 bases). CDR3 length: 14 residues. V was trimmed by 6 bases and J by 5 bases, leaving 20 bases between them. CDR1 DFQATT and CDR2 SNEGSKA come from the germline V gene (reference sequence). CDR3 loop: CSALPPGRVNEQYF. CDR3 DNA sequence: TGCAGTGCCCTCCCTCCCGGGAGAGTAAACGAGCAGTACTTC.

This clonotype occurred many times. The genes are TRBV7-9 and TRBJ2-7; no reliable D call. V dropped 6 bases and J dropped 3 bases, with 12 bases sitting between them. Germline V gives CDR1 SEHNR, CDR2 FQNEAQ (reference sequence). The CDR3 is 13 residues long. CDR3 bases: TGTGCCAGCAGACCGGCCGGGCTCTACGAGCAGTACTTC. Its protein product is CASRPAGLYEQYF.

The rearrangement links TRBV18 to TRBJ1-3; no clear D. Per the germline V gene, CDR1 is KGHSH and CDR2 is LQKENI. Trimming cost V 6 bases and J 0 bases, with 12 bases left between them. The CDR3 has 15 residues. In DNA, the CDR3 is TGTGCCAGCTCCCCGATCGACAACTCTGGAAACACCATATATTTT. This gives the protein CASSPIDNSGNTIYF.

This clonotype turned up a few times. The chain links TRBV20-1 to TRBJ2-5; 12 nucleotides agree with TRBD2. After removal of 6 bases from V and 5 bases from J, the junction contained 1 base not matched to a gene. Germline V CDR1 and CDR2: DFQATT, SNEGSKA (reference sequence). The CDR3 covers 12 residues. The CDR3 protein is CSAGLAGETQYF. The CDR3 bases are TGCAGTGCAGGACTAGCGGGGGAGACCCAGTACTTC.

V gene TRBV18 combines with J gene TRBJ2-3; D possibly corresponds to TRBD1 (5 bases). Germline V CDR1 and CDR2: KGHSH, LQKENI. With 1 base removed from V and 0 bases from J, the gap between germline ends came to 17 bases. The CDR3 covers 18 residues. CDR3 in amino acids: CASSPRGVGRSSTDTQYF. The CDR3 DNA sequence: TGTGCCAGCTCACCACGGGGCGTCGGCAGGTCTAGCACAGATACGCAGTATTTT.

J is TRBJ2-1 and V is TRBV6-2 or TRBV6-3; 12 bases map to TRBD2. The CDR3 has 18 amino acids. The J segment lost 6 bases and the V segment lost 5 bases, leaving 14 bases of the junction unmatched. Germline V gene data show CDR1 as MNHEY and CDR2 as SVGEGT. The CDR3 region is CASSPPGVMTSGSNEQFF. CDR3 nucleotide sequence: TGTGCCAGCAGTCCTCCCGGGGTGATGACTAGCGGGAGCAATGAGCAGTTCTTC.